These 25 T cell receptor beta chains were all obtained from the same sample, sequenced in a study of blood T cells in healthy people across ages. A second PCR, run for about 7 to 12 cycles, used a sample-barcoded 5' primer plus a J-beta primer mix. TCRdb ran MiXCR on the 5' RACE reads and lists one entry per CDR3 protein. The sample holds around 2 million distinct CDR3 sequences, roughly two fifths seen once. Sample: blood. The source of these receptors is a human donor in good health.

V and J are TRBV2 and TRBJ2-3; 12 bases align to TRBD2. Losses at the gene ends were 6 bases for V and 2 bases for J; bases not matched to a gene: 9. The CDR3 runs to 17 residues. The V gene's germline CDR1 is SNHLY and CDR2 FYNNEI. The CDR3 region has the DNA TGTGCCAGCAGCGAGGGGAGGACTAGCGGGGTCACAGATACGCAGTATTTT. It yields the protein CASSEGRTSGVTDTQYF.

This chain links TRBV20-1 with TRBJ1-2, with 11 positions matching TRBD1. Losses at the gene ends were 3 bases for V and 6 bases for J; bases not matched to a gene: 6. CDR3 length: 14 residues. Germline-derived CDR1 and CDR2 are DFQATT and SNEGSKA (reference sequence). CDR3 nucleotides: TGCAGTGCTAGGGGACAGGGGGAGACGGATGGCTACACCTTC. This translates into CSARGQGETDGYTF.

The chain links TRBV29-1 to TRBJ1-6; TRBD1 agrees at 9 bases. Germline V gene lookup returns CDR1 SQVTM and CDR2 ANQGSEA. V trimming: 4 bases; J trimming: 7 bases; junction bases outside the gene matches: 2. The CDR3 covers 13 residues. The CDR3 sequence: CSVAGTGNSPLHF. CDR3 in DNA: TGCAGCGTTGCCGGGACAGGGAATTCACCCCTCCACTTT.

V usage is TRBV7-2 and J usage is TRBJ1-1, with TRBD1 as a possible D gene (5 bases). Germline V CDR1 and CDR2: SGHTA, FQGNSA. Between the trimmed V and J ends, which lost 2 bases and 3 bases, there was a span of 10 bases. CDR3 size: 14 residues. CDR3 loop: CASSLRGEDTEAFF. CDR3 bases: TGTGCCAGCAGCTTACGGGGGGAGGACACTGAAGCTTTCTTT.

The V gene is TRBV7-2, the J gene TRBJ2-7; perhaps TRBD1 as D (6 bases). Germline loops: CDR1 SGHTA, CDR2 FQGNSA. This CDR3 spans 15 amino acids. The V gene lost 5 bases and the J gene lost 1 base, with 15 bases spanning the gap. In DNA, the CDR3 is TGTGCCAGCAGCCCCGAACCGGGACAATCCTACGAGCAGTACTTC. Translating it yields CASSPEPGQSYEQYF.

The CDR3 DNA reads TGTGCCAGCAGGGAAACAGGGGTCGGAGGCAATGAGCAGTTCTTC. It specifies CASRETGVGGNEQFF. The rearrangement links TRBV2 to TRBJ2-1; 7 bases line up with TRBD1. This CDR3 has 15 amino acids. Germline CDR1 reads SNHLY; CDR2 reads FYNNEI. The J segment lost 6 bases and the V segment lost 6 bases, leaving 11 bases of the junction unmatched.

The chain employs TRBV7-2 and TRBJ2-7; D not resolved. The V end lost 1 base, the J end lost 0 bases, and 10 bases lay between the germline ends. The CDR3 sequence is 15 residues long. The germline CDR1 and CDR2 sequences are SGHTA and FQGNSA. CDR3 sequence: CASSLEPVSSYEQYF. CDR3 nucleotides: TGTGCCAGCAGCTTAGAACCAGTGAGCTCCTACGAGCAGTACTTC. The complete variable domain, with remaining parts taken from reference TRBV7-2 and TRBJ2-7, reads GAGVSQSPSNKVTEKGKDVELRCDPISGHTALYWYRQSLGQGLEFLIYFQGNSAPDKSGLPSDRFSAERTGGSVSTLTIQRTQQEDSAVYLCASSLEPVSSYEQYFGPGTRLTVT.

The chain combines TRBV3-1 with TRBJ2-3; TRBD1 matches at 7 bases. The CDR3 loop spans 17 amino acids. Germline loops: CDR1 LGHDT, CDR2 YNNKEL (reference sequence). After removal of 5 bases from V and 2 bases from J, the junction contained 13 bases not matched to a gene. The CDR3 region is CASSLRQGLINTDTQYF. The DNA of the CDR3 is TGTGCCAGCAGCTTACGACAGGGTCTGATCAACACAGATACGCAGTATTTT.

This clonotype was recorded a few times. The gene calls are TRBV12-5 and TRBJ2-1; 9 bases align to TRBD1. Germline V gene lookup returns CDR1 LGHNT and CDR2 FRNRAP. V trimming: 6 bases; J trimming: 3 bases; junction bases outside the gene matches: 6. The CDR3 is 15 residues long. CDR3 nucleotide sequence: TGTGCTAGTGGACCCGGGACAGGGATCTACAATGAGCAGTTCTTC. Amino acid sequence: CASGPGTGIYNEQFF.

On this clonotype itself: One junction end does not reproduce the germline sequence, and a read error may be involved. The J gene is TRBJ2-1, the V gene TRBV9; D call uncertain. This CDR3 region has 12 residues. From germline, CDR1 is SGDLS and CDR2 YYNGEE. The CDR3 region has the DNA TGTGTCAGCAGCGTAGGAAACTATGAGCAGTTCTTC. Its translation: CVSSVGNYEQFF. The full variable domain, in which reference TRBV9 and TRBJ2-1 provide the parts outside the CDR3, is DSGVTQTPKHLITATGQRVTLRCSPRSGDLSVYWYQQSLDQGLQFLIQYYNGEERAKGNILERFSAQQFPDLHSELNLSSLELGDSALYFCVSSVGNYEQFFGPGTRLTVL.

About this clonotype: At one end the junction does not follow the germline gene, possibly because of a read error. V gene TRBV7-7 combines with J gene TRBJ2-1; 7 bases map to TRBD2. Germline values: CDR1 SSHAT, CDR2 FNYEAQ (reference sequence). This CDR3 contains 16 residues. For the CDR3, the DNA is TGTGCTAGCAGCTTAGCGGCTACGGGGACTAACAATGAGCAGTTCTTC. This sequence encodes CASSLAATGTNNEQFF.

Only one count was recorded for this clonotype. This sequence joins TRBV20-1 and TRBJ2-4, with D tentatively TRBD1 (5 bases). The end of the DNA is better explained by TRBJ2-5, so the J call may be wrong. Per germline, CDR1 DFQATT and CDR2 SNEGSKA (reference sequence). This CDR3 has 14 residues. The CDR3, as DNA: TGCAGTGCTAGCCCGGCGGACAACCAAGAGACCCAGTACTTC. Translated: CSASPADNQETQYF.

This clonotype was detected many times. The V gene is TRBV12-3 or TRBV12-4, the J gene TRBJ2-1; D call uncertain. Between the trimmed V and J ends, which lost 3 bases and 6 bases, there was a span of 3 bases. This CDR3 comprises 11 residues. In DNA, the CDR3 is TGTGCCAGCAGTTTTGGCAATGAGCAGTTCTTC. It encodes CASSFGNEQFF.

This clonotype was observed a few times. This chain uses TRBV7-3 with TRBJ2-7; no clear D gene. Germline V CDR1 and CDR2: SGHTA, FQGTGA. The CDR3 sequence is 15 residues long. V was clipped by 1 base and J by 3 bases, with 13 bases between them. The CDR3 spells CASSLRVESLYEQYF. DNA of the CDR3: TGTGCCAGCAGCTTAAGAGTGGAGAGCCTCTACGAGCAGTACTTC.

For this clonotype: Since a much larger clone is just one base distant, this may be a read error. DNA for the CDR3: TGTGCCAGCAGCCAGAAAGTGGGGGTATTAGGCTATGGCTACACCTTC. Translated, it gives CASSQKVGVLGYGYTF. This chain connects TRBV4-2 to TRBJ1-2; possibly TRBD1 for D (5 bases). The germline gives CDR1 LGHNA, CDR2 YNFKEQ. Trimming left V 3 bases short and J 4 bases short, with 18 bases between. The length of the CDR3 is 16 residues.

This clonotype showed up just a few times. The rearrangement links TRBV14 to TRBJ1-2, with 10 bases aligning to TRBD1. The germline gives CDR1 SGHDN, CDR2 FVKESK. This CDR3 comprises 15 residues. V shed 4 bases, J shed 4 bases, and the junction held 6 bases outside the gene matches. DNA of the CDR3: TGTGCCAGCAGCCGCTGGACAGGGGGAGGCTATGGCTACACCTTC. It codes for CASSRWTGGGYGYTF.

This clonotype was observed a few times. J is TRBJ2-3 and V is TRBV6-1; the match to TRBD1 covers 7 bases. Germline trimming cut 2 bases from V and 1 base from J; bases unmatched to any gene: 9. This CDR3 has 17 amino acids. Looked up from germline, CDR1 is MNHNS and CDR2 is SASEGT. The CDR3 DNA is TGTGCCAGCAGTGAATACAGAGGGGGCATCGGCACAGATACGCAGTATTTT. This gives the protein CASSEYRGGIGTDTQYF.

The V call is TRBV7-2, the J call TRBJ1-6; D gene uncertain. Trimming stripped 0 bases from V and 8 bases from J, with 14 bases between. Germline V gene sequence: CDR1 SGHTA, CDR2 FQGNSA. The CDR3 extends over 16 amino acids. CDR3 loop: CASSLAHSIPDSPLHF. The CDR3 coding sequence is TGTGCCAGCAGCTTAGCGCACTCAATCCCCGATTCACCCCTCCACTTT. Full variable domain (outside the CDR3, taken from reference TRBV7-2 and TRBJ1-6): GAGVSQSPSNKVTEKGKDVELRCDPISGHTALYWYRQSLGQGLEFLIYFQGNSAPDKSGLPSDRFSAERTGGSVSTLTIQRTQQEDSAVYLCASSLAHSIPDSPLHFGNGTRLTVT.

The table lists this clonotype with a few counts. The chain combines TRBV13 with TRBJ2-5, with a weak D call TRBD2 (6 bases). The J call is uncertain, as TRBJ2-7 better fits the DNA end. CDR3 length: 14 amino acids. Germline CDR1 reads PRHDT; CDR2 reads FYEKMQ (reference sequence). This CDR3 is CASSFSVRGNEQYF. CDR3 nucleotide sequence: TGTGCCAGCAGCTTCTCAGTTCGGGGGAACGAGCAGTACTTC.

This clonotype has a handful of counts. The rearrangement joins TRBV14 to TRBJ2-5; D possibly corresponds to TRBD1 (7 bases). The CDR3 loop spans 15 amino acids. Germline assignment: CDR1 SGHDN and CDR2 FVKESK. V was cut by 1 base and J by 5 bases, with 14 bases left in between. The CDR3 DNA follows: TGTGCCAGCAGCCAAGCCAGGGGGGAGACTGAGACCCAGTACTTC. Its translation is CASSQARGETETQYF.

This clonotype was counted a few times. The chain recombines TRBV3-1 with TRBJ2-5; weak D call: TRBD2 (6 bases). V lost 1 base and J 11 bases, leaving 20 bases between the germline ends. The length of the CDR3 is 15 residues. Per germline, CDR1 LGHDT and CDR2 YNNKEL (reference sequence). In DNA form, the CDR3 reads TGTGCCAGCAGCCAAGTTAGCGGACCCCCGGTAGAGCAGTACTTC. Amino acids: CASSQVSGPPVEQYF.

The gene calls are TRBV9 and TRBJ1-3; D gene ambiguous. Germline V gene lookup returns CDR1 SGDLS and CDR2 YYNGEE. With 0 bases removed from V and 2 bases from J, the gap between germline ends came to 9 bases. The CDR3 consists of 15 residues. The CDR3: CASSVEAWAGNTIYF. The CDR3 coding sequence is TGTGCCAGCAGCGTAGAGGCCTGGGCTGGAAACACCATATATTTT.

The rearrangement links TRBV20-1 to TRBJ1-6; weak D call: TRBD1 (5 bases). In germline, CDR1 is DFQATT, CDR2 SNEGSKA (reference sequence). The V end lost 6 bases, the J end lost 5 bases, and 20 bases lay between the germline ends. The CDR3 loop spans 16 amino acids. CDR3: CSAPQLQGGHNSPLHF. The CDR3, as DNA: TGCAGTGCCCCGCAACTCCAGGGCGGACATAATTCACCCCTCCACTTT.

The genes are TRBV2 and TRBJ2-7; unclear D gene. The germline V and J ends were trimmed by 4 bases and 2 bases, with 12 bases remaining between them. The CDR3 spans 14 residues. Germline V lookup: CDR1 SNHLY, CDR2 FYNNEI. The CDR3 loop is CASSGGQTAYEQYF. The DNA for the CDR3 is TGTGCCAGCAGTGGGGGTCAGACCGCCTACGAGCAGTACTTC.

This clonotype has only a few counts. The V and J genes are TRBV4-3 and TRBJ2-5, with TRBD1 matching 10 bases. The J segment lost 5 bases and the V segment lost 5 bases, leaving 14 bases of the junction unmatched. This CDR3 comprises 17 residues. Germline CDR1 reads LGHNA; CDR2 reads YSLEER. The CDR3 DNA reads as TGCGCCAGCAGCTTTGGAACCGGGACAGGGGCAATCGAGACCCAGTACTTC. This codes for CASSFGTGTGAIETQYF.